The next 9 T cell receptor beta chains were all read from a single sample in a study of OX40 agonist ivuxolimab in advanced cancers. Repertoires were generated with immunoSEQ multiplex PCR, while TCRdb's copy carries only in-frame clones and drops some. The sample includes about 61,000 clones, 70% to 90% of them seen just once. The source material was CD4+ or CD8+ T cells sorted from blood, sampled in a trial of the OX40 agonist ivuxolimab. The receptors come from an adult with an advanced solid tumor such as melanoma, head and neck, liver or kidney cancer.

The chain links TRBV7-2 to TRBJ2-3; 10 nucleotides match TRBD2. Trimming cost V 7 bases and J 4 bases; bases outside gene matches: 8. Germline CDR1 is SGHTA and CDR2 is FQGNSA. The CDR3 runs 15 residues. The CDR3 reads CASTISGGRSDTQYF. The CDR3, as DNA: TGTGCCAGCACCATTAGCGGGGGGAGATCAGATACGCAGTATTTT.

The chain recombines TRBV5-1 with TRBJ2-3; the D gene is possibly TRBD2 (6 bases). Germline V gene sequence: CDR1 SGHRS, CDR2 YFSETQ. The CDR3 runs 11 residues. The V gene lost 7 bases and the J gene lost 5 bases, with 8 bases spanning the gap. The CDR3 nucleotides are TGCGCCAGCCGGCGGGAAGATACGCAGTATTTT. It yields the protein CASRREDTQYF.

This clone has a handful of counts. The J gene is TRBJ1-3, the V gene TRBV18, with D possibly matching TRBD1 (6 bases). V was shortened by 3 bases and J by 0 bases, with 21 bases between the two germline ends. This CDR3 contains 19 residues. The germline V gene encodes CDR1 KGHSH and CDR2 LQKENI. The CDR3 DNA reads as TGTGCCAGCTCACCCCCCTCCGTGGCAGGGGCCCTCTCTGGAAACACCATATATTTT. Amino acids: CASSPPSVAGALSGNTIYF.

The chain carries TRBV6-5 and TRBJ1-1; tentative D call: TRBD1 (5 bases). V was pared by 2 bases and J by 1 base, with 14 bases between. Germline V gene lookup returns CDR1 MNHEY and CDR2 SVGAGI. The CDR3 extends over 16 amino acids. The chain's CDR3 is CASSYGGGARNTEAFF. The CDR3 coding sequence is TGTGCCAGCAGTTACGGAGGTGGGGCCCGGAACACTGAAGCTTTCTTT.

The chain carries TRBV5-1 and TRBJ2-5; tentatively, D is TRBD1 (6 bases). V lost 0 bases and J lost 11, with 17 bases in between. Germline lookup yields CDR1 SGHRS and CDR2 YFSETQ. CDR3 length equals 14 residues. CDR3 residues: CASSLGDTSREQYF. The CDR3 DNA reads TGCGCCAGCAGCTTGGGGGACACCTCGAGGGAGCAGTACTTC. The full variable domain, completed using reference TRBV5-1 and TRBJ2-5, is KAGVTQTPRYLIKTRGQQVTLSCSPISGHRSVSWYQQTPGQGLQFLFEYFSETQRNKGNFPGRFSGRQFSNSRSEMNVSTLELGDSALYLCASSLGDTSREQYFGPGTRLLVL.

V usage is TRBV18 and J usage is TRBJ2-7, with 8 bases that match TRBD2. Trimming at V came to 3 bases and at J to 2 bases, leaving 6 bases not matched to a gene. Germline assignment: CDR1 KGHSH and CDR2 LQKENI. The CDR3 sequence is 15 residues long. The CDR3 DNA is TGTGCCAGCTCACCTGAACTAGCGGCCGCCTACGAGCAGTACTTC. Its translation is CASSPELAAAYEQYF.

The chain carries TRBV28 and TRBJ2-7, with D possibly TRBD1 on 5 matching bases. Looked up from germline, CDR1 is MDHEN and CDR2 is SYDVKM. Trimming removed 3 bases from V and 6 bases from J, with 15 bases in between. The CDR3 has 14 residues. CDR3 bases: TGTGCCAGCAGTTTGGACACCCAGGCCGCCGAGCAGTACTTC. Its protein product is CASSLDTQAAEQYF. The full variable domain, in which reference TRBV28 and TRBJ2-7 provide the parts outside the CDR3, is DVKVTQSSRYLVKRTGEKVFLECVQDMDHENMFWYRQDPGLGLRLIYFSYDVKMKEKGDIPEGYSVSREKKERFSLILESASTNQTSMYLCASSLDTQAAEQYFGPGTRLTVT.

There are a few counts of this clone. The CDR3 coding sequence is TGCGCCAGGCGAAGCGGGGGGGCCGAAATCTACGAGCAGTACTTC. Its protein is CARRSGGAEIYEQYF. The V and J genes are TRBV5-1 and TRBJ2-7; 10 bases are a match to TRBD2. Looked up from germline, CDR1 is SGHRS and CDR2 is YFSETQ. The CDR3 contains 15 residues. V shed 8 bases, J shed 3 bases, and the junction held 11 bases outside the gene matches.

CDR3 coding DNA: TGTGCCAGCAACATGAGACTAGCGGATATCCAAGAGACCCAGTACTTC. Its protein is CASNMRLADIQETQYF. V gene TRBV6-6 combines with J gene TRBJ2-5, with 9 bases fitting TRBD2. This CDR3 is 16 amino acids long. Unmatched junction bases numbered 10, after V lost 7 bases and J lost 1 base. CDR1 is MNHNY, CDR2 SVGAGI, per germline (reference sequence).